These 30 T cell receptor beta chains were all obtained from the same sample, sequenced in a study of OX40 agonist ivuxolimab in advanced cancers. The protocol was immunoSEQ multiplex PCR, while the TCRdb copy is restricted to in-frame clones and leaves out a portion. The table shows about 23,000 clones, with more than 65% occurring only once. The sequenced sample was CD4+ or CD8+ T cells sorted from blood, obtained in a trial of the OX40 agonist ivuxolimab. The receptor set was obtained from an adult with an advanced solid tumor such as melanoma, head and neck, liver or kidney cancer.

This rearrangement joins TRBV18 to TRBJ2-5; TRBD2 aligns across 12 bases. The J segment lost 5 bases and the V segment lost 3 bases, leaving 4 bases of the junction unmatched. CDR1 and CDR2 from the germline V gene are KGHSH and LQKENI. The CDR3 totals 15 residues. The CDR3 coding sequence is TGTGCCAGCTCACCGACTAGCGGGGGCCAGGAGACCCAGTACTTC. Translating it yields CASSPTSGGQETQYF.

CDR3 in DNA: TGTGCCAGCAGCCCCGAAGGGAGTTACTACGAGCAGTACTTC. This sequence encodes CASSPEGSYYEQYF. The chain combines TRBV9 with TRBJ2-7; TRBD2 might be the D (5 bases). This CDR3 spans 14 amino acids. The germline CDR1 and CDR2 sequences are SGDLS and YYNGEE. Trimming took off 4 bases at V and 3 bases at J, with 14 bases between the two ends.

This chain uses TRBV19 with TRBJ1-6; unclear D gene. The CDR3 has 14 amino acids. Germline-derived CDR1 and CDR2 are LNHDA and SQIVND (reference sequence). V was trimmed by 5 bases and J by 8 bases, leaving 13 bases between them. The CDR3 nucleotides are TGTGCCAGTAGTCCCGCGGGCGCGGATTCACCCCTCCACTTT. Encoded protein: CASSPAGADSPLHF.

This chain uses TRBV12-5 with TRBJ2-5, with 8 bases that match TRBD1. With V trimmed by 2 bases and J by 4 bases, 15 bases remained unmatched. CDR3 length equals 18 residues. Germline CDR1 is LGHNT and CDR2 is FRNRAP. CDR3 sequence (DNA): TGTGCTAGTGGTTTGTTTTGGGTCTCGGGGACAGGCGGAGAGACCCAGTACTTC. Encoded protein: CASGLFWVSGTGGETQYF.

The gene calls are TRBV9 and TRBJ2-1, with no clear D. The CDR3 runs to 12 residues. Germline V gives CDR1 SGDLS, CDR2 YYNGEE. The V end was cut by 3 bases, the J end by 4 bases, with 5 bases between. The CDR3 nucleotides are TGTGCCAGCAGCGATGCATACAATGAGCAGTTCTTC. Translating gives CASSDAYNEQFF.

By its share, this clone is medium-sized. V usage is TRBV5-6 and J usage is TRBJ2-1, with 7 bases that match TRBD2. Looked up from germline, CDR1 is SGHDT and CDR2 is YYEEEE. Unmatched junction bases numbered 10, after V lost 0 bases and J lost 1 base. This CDR3 contains 18 residues. The CDR3 sequence is CASSLAIGGGGSYNEQFF. DNA of the CDR3: TGTGCCAGCAGCTTGGCCATCGGCGGGGGAGGGTCCTACAATGAGCAGTTCTTC.

The table lists this clone with a count of one. The CDR3 bases are TGTGCCAGCAGCTTGGTCCTCCAAGAGACCCAGTACTTC. Amino acid sequence: CASSLVLQETQYF. The chain recombines TRBV5-6 with TRBJ2-5; D unresolved. CDR1 is SGHDT and CDR2 is YYEEEE in the germline V gene. The CDR3 contains 13 residues. The V gene lost 0 bases and the J gene lost 1 base, with 4 bases spanning the gap. The complete variable domain, with remaining parts taken from reference TRBV5-6 and TRBJ2-5, reads DAGVTQSPTHLIKTRGQQVTLRCSPKSGHDTVSWYQQALGQGPQFIFQYYEEEERQRGNFPDRFSGHQFPNYSSELNVNALLLGDSALYLCASSLVLQETQYFGPGTRLLVL.

V and J are TRBV19 and TRBJ2-7; D is unclear. The germline V gene has CDR1 LNHDA and CDR2 SQIVND (reference sequence). The CDR3 spans 14 residues. Trimming removed 4 bases from V and 1 base from J, with 11 bases in between. This CDR3 reads CASSTGLGSYEQYF. In DNA, the CDR3 is TGTGCCAGTAGTACTGGATTGGGGTCCTACGAGCAGTACTTC. Complete variable domain (other parts from reference TRBV19 and TRBJ2-7): DGGITQSPKYLFRKEGQNVTLSCEQNLNHDAMYWYRQDPGQGLRLIYYSQIVNDFQKGDIAEGYSVSREKKESFPLTVTSAQKNPTAFYLCASSTGLGSYEQYFGPGTRLTVT.

The V gene is TRBV4-1, the J gene TRBJ2-7; D is undetermined. Germline V gives CDR1 MGHRA, CDR2 YSYEKL. The CDR3 is 12 residues long. The V and J ends lost 2 bases and 3 bases respectively, with 5 bases between them. CDR3 sequence reads: CASSQSSYEQYF. CDR3 sequence (DNA): TGCGCCAGCAGCCAAAGCAGCTACGAGCAGTACTTC.

V usage is TRBV9 and J usage is TRBJ2-3; the D is unclear. Trimming took 4 bases from V and 3 from J, leaving 0 bases between them. Germline values: CDR1 SGDLS, CDR2 YYNGEE. The CDR3 runs to 10 residues. This chain's CDR3 is CASSTDTQYF. CDR3 nucleotide sequence: TGTGCCAGCAGCACAGATACGCAGTATTTT.

This clone was detected only a few times. V and J are TRBV7-2 and TRBJ2-5; D remains ambiguous. Per the germline V gene, CDR1 is SGHTA and CDR2 is FQGNSA. Trimming took 1 base from V and 5 from J, leaving 5 bases between them. The CDR3 is 12 residues long. CDR3 in DNA: TGTGCCAGCAGCTTAGGGGCGGAGACCCAGTACTTC. This encodes CASSLGAETQYF.

The rearrangement joins TRBV6-6 to TRBJ2-7; TRBD2 might be the D (7 bases). This CDR3 has 15 amino acids. The germline gives CDR1 MNHNY, CDR2 SVGAGI (reference sequence). With 5 bases removed from V and 6 bases from J, the gap between germline ends came to 20 bases. CDR3 residues: CASSPWGGPGVEQYF. The DNA of the CDR3 is TGTGCCAGCAGTCCTTGGGGGGGGCCAGGGGTCGAGCAGTACTTC.

The V gene is TRBV4-3, the J gene TRBJ2-7; D may match TRBD1 or TRBD2 (6 bases each). The germline CDR1 and CDR2 sequences are LGHNA and YSLEER. CDR3 length: 15 residues. The ends were cut back, 0 bases at V and 1 base at J, with 10 bases in the middle. For the CDR3, the DNA is TGCGCCAGCAGCCAAGACGAGGGGGGTTCCTACGAGCAGTACTTC. Its protein is CASSQDEGGSYEQYF.

The CDR3 spells CASSRTAEAFF. The DNA for the CDR3 is TGTGCCAGCAGTCGTACGGCTGAAGCTTTCTTT. The chain is built from TRBV2 and TRBJ1-1; D unclear. Trimming shortened V by 5 bases and J by 6 bases, and 7 bases separated the two germline ends. The germline CDR1 and CDR2 sequences are SNHLY and FYNNEI. The CDR3 has 11 amino acids.

In its sample, this clone was seen once. V is TRBV6-5 and J is TRBJ1-2; D ambiguous. The V end lost 8 bases, the J end lost 2 bases, and 12 bases lay between the germline ends. The CDR3 runs to 13 residues. CDR1 is MNHEY, CDR2 SVGAGI, per germline. The CDR3 DNA sequence: TGTGCCAGCTCGTCGGGGAACAACTATGGCTACACCTTC. The encoded protein is CASSSGNNYGYTF.

V and J are TRBV27 and TRBJ2-1, with D hard to call. Germline V lookup: CDR1 MNHEY, CDR2 SMNVEV (reference sequence). Trimming took 8 bases from V and 4 from J, leaving 21 bases between them. CDR3 length equals 16 residues. CDR3 sequence (DNA): TGTGCCAGCGCCGAGACATACAGCGAATCTTACAATGAGCAGTTCTTC. Its protein product is CASAETYSESYNEQFF.

The chain recombines TRBV5-1 with TRBJ2-7, with TRBD2 matching 8 bases. The CDR3 contains 16 residues. From germline, CDR1 is SGHRS and CDR2 YFSETQ. With V trimmed by 6 bases and J by 2 bases, 13 bases remained unmatched. The CDR3 region is CASNNPLSGATYEQYF. Written as DNA, the CDR3 is TGCGCCAGCAACAACCCCCTTAGCGGGGCCACCTACGAGCAGTACTTC.

This rearrangement joins TRBV7-2 to TRBJ1-6; tentative D call: TRBD1 (5 bases). CDR1 and CDR2 (germline): SGHTA, FQGNSA. The CDR3 has 14 amino acids. The ends were cut back, 4 bases at V and 10 bases at J, with 14 bases in the middle. The DNA of the CDR3 is TGTGCCAGCAGCTATGGGGCGCTCGACTCACCCCTCCACTTT. This translates into CASSYGALDSPLHF.

This chain joins TRBV13 and TRBJ2-7, with 8 positions matching TRBD1. Germline V CDR1 and CDR2: PRHDT, FYEKMQ (reference sequence). Losses at the gene ends were 5 bases for V and 0 bases for J; bases not matched to a gene: 6. This CDR3 comprises 15 residues. In nucleotides, the CDR3 is TGTGCCAGCAGCGTAACCGGGACAGGCTCCTACGAGCAGTACTTC. Its protein is CASSVTGTGSYEQYF.

V is TRBV6-5 and J is TRBJ2-7; D is uncertain. The V end was cut by 7 bases, the J end by 0 bases, with 7 bases between. Germline V gives CDR1 MNHEY, CDR2 SVGAGI. This CDR3 spans 12 amino acids. The CDR3 DNA sequence: TGTGCCAGCACTACCAGCTCCTACGAGCAGTACTTC. Amino acid sequence: CASTTSSYEQYF.

A single count supports this clone. J is TRBJ1-1 and V is TRBV5-1, with 7 nucleotides matching TRBD1. V shed 4 bases, J shed 4 bases, and the junction held 7 bases outside the gene matches. The CDR3 is 14 amino acids. The germline gives CDR1 SGHRS, CDR2 YFSETQ. The CDR3 DNA follows: TGCGCCAGCAGCCTAGGACAGGCGATCACTGAAGCTTTCTTT. Its protein is CASSLGQAITEAFF.

CDR3 sequence (DNA): TGTGCCAGCAGCAGGTGGCGGGACTTACCTGACGAGCGGTATGGCTACACCTTC. Amino acid sequence: CASSRWRDLPDERYGYTF. The rearrangement links TRBV9 to TRBJ1-2; maybe TRBD1 (5 bases). The V end was cut by 4 bases, the J end by 5 bases, with 27 bases between. The CDR3 length is 18 residues. The germline V gene has CDR1 SGDLS and CDR2 YYNGEE.

The rearrangement uses TRBV19 and TRBJ1-1; D gene unclear. Germline CDR1 is LNHDA and CDR2 is SQIVND (reference sequence). V dropped 4 bases and J dropped 5 bases, with 8 bases sitting between them. The CDR3 contains 12 residues. CDR3 DNA sequence: TGTGCCAGTAGTAGTCCCGGGACTGAAGCTTTCTTT. This encodes CASSSPGTEAFF.

The chain recombines TRBV9 with TRBJ1-6; 10 bases map to TRBD1. The junction had 9 bases not matched to a gene; V was cut back by 3 bases and J by 9 bases. The CDR3 has 16 residues. Germline V gene sequence: CDR1 SGDLS, CDR2 YYNGEE. CDR3 in DNA: TGTGCCAGCAGCGAACCGGGACAGGGGTTAAGTTCACCCCTCCACTTT. Translating it yields CASSEPGQGLSSPLHF. Full variable domain (remainder filled in from reference TRBV9 and TRBJ1-6): DSGVTQTPKHLITATGQRVTLRCSPRSGDLSVYWYQQSLDQGLQFLIQYYNGEERAKGNILERFSAQQFPDLHSELNLSSLELGDSALYFCASSEPGQGLSSPLHFGNGTRLTVT.

This clone was recorded a few times. V usage is TRBV9 and J usage is TRBJ1-2; no reliable D call. V was pared by 0 bases and J by 2 bases, with 11 bases between. The length of the CDR3 is 15 residues. Germline assignment: CDR1 SGDLS and CDR2 YYNGEE. The CDR3 spells CASSVVEGVNYGYTF. CDR3 bases: TGTGCCAGCAGCGTAGTGGAAGGAGTCAACTATGGCTACACCTTC.

This clone appeared a few times. J is TRBJ1-2 and V is TRBV19; unclear D gene. The CDR3 extends over 14 amino acids. V gave up 4 bases and J gave up 4 bases, with 13 bases separating them. Germline CDR1 and CDR2: LNHDA and SQIVND (reference sequence). In DNA, the CDR3 is TGTGCCAGTAGTAATGCCGGGAGTAGCTATGGCTACACCTTC. Protein product: CASSNAGSSYGYTF.

This chain uses TRBV5-6 with TRBJ2-5; no clear D. The J call is doubtful: the DNA matches TRBJ2-7 better. The CDR3 has 12 amino acids. From germline, CDR1 is SGHDT and CDR2 YYEEEE. CDR3 loop: CASSLGAYEQYF. In nucleotides, the CDR3 is TGTGCCAGCAGCTTGGGGGCCTACGAGCAGTACTTC.

The chain couples TRBV6-6 to TRBJ2-1; TRBD2 matches 7 bases. V shed 3 bases and J 4 bases; nucleotides not matched to a gene: 9. This CDR3 is 16 amino acids long. Germline V CDR1 and CDR2: MNHNY, SVGAGI (reference sequence). The CDR3 reads CASSYTGGGEYNEQFF. CDR3 nucleotide sequence: TGTGCCAGCAGTTATACGGGGGGAGGCGAGTACAATGAGCAGTTCTTC.

This chain uses TRBV7-6 with TRBJ1-1, with D possibly TRBD1 on 5 matching bases. V was trimmed by 3 bases and J by 7 bases, leaving 21 bases between them. Germline V gives CDR1 SGHVS, CDR2 FNYEAQ. This CDR3 spans 16 amino acids. In DNA form, the CDR3 reads TGTGCCAGCAGCTTGACCCCATACGAGGGGTATGATGAAGCTTTCTTT. Translating it yields CASSLTPYEGYDEAFF.

This clone showed up just once. The chain is built from TRBV9 and TRBJ2-5; 11 nucleotides line up with TRBD1. Germline-derived CDR1 and CDR2 are SGDLS and YYNGEE. The J segment lost 1 base and the V segment lost 4 bases, leaving 3 bases of the junction unmatched. The CDR3 has 15 amino acids. The CDR3 loop reads CASSPGTGGQETQYF. The CDR3 DNA reads TGTGCCAGCAGCCCTGGGACAGGGGGCCAAGAGACCCAGTACTTC.